The next 26 T cell receptor beta chains were all read from a single sample in a study of memory CD4+ T cells and cytomegalovirus serostatus. The sort gate was single viable CD3+CD4+CD8-CD45RO+ cells for memory CD4+ T cells. The repertoire was sequenced with immunoSEQ multiplex PCR; TCRdb's copy has only in-frame clones and lacks some. The table has roughly 53,000 clones, around three quarters seen once. The specimen was memory CD4+ T cells from blood. The receptors were sampled from an adult in good health and CMV-seronegative.

The chain couples TRBV30 to TRBJ2-3, with D possibly being TRBD1 or TRBD2 (5 bases each). CDR1 GTSNPN and CDR2 SVGIG come from the germline V gene (reference sequence). The CDR3 runs to 13 residues. V was pared by 4 bases and J by 1 base, with 9 bases between. This CDR3 reads CAWNTGRTDTQYF. CDR3 DNA: TGTGCCTGGAATACGGGACGCACAGATACGCAGTATTTT.

This chain joins TRBV14 and TRBJ2-5; D unresolved. Germline loops: CDR1 SGHDN, CDR2 FVKESK. V was pared by 1 base and J by 5 bases, with 5 bases between. This CDR3 has 12 residues. CDR3 loop: CASSQASETQYF. The CDR3 DNA sequence: TGTGCCAGCAGCCAAGCCAGTGAGACCCAGTACTTC.

The chain has TRBV9 and TRBJ1-4, with D maybe TRBD1 (5 bases). Germline V gives CDR1 SGDLS, CDR2 YYNGEE. V was trimmed by 0 bases and J by 6 bases, leaving 9 bases between them. The CDR3 extends over 14 amino acids. The CDR3 coding sequence is TGTGCCAGCAGCGTAGCTCTCAGGGATGAAAAACTGTTTTTT. Its translation: CASSVALRDEKLFF.

V usage is TRBV9 and J usage is TRBJ2-1, with a tentative D call TRBD1 (5 bases). V lost 0 bases and J 6 bases, leaving 10 bases between the germline ends. CDR1 is SGDLS, CDR2 YYNGEE, per germline. This CDR3 region has 14 residues. CDR3: CASSVDGRANEQFF. CDR3 coding DNA: TGTGCCAGCAGCGTAGACGGCAGGGCCAATGAGCAGTTCTTC. Complete variable domain (other parts from reference TRBV9 and TRBJ2-1): DSGVTQTPKHLITATGQRVTLRCSPRSGDLSVYWYQQSLDQGLQFLIQYYNGEERAKGNILERFSAQQFPDLHSELNLSSLELGDSALYFCASSVDGRANEQFFGPGTRLTVL.

As regards this clone: Other DNA sequences within the sample encode an identical CDR3. CDR3 DNA: TGTGCCAGCAGCTTAGATGACAAGTACGAGCAGTACTTC. As protein: CASSLDDKYEQYF. The rearrangement joins TRBV11-3 to TRBJ2-7; no definite D call. This CDR3 is built from 13 residues. Germline V gene sequence: CDR1 SGHNT, CDR2 YENEEA. Trimming removed 0 bases at V and 4 bases at J, with 7 bases between. Full variable domain (remainder filled in from reference TRBV11-3 and TRBJ2-7): EAGVVQSPRYKIIEKKQPVAFWCNPISGHNTLYWYLQNLGQGPELLIRYENEEAVDDSQLPKDRFSAERLKGVDSTLKIQPAELGDSAVYLCASSLDDKYEQYFGPGTRLTVT.

In the case of this clone: One end of the junction is discordant with germline, which a read error may explain. The rearrangement uses TRBV7-7 and TRBJ2-7; perhaps D is TRBD1 or TRBD2 (5 bases each). Germline V CDR1 and CDR2: SSHAT, FNYEAQ (reference sequence). The CDR3 has 13 amino acids. In DNA form, the CDR3 reads TGTGCTAGCAGCTCGGGGCCCTCCTACGAGCAGTACTTC. This translates into CASSSGPSYEQYF. Full variable domain (outside the CDR3, taken from reference TRBV7-7 and TRBJ2-7): GAGVSQSPRYKVTKRGQDVTLRCDPISSHATLYWYQQALGQGPEFLTYFNYEAQPDKSGLPSDRFSAERPEGSISTLTIQRTEQRDSAMYRCASSSGPSYEQYFGPGTRLTVT.

This clone was observed a handful of times. The chain joins TRBV30 to TRBJ1-1, with TRBD1 as a possible D gene (5 bases). CDR1 and CDR2 (germline): GTSNPN, SVGIG (reference sequence). This CDR3 is built from 12 residues. V gave up 2 bases and J gave up 4 bases, with 8 bases separating them. The CDR3 DNA follows: TGTGCCTGGAGTCACGGGGGCACTGAAGCTTTCTTT. Amino acids: CAWSHGGTEAFF.

V is TRBV6-5 and J is TRBJ1-1, with a weak D call TRBD1 (5 bases). Germline CDR1 is MNHEY and CDR2 is SVGAGI. This CDR3 contains 15 residues. V lost 8 bases and J lost 4, with 20 bases in between. The DNA for the CDR3 is TGTGCCAGCGGAGCCTCGGGACGGTCTCTCACTGAAGCTTTCTTT. Amino acids: CASGASGRSLTEAFF.

The sample holds a few counts of this clone. The CDR3 protein is CSVVGLDEKLFF. DNA for the CDR3: TGCAGCGTTGTAGGGTTAGATGAAAAACTGTTTTTT. V usage is TRBV29-1 and J usage is TRBJ1-4; D uncertain. CDR3 length: 12 residues. Trimming pared 4 bases from V and 6 bases from J, leaving 9 bases between. Per the germline V gene, CDR1 is SQVTM and CDR2 is ANQGSEA. Variable domain in full (rest from reference TRBV29-1 and TRBJ1-4): SAVISQKPSRDICQRGTSLTIQCQVDSQVTMMFWYRQQPGQSLTLIATANQGSEATYESGFVIDKFPISRPNLTFSTLTVSNMSPEDSSIYLCSVVGLDEKLFFGSGTQLSVL.

J is TRBJ1-1 and V is TRBV2, with D uncertain. The V gene lost 2 bases and the J gene lost 1 base, with 11 bases spanning the gap. The germline CDR1 and CDR2 sequences are SNHLY and FYNNEI. This CDR3 spans 15 amino acids. In DNA form, the CDR3 reads TGTGCCAGCAGTGAAACCCGAGCCCCGAACACTGAAGCTTTCTTT. Amino acids: CASSETRAPNTEAFF.

The chain is built from TRBV11-2 and TRBJ2-7; D gene ambiguous. The CDR3 consists of 14 residues. Germline V lookup: CDR1 SGHAT, CDR2 FQNNGV. V dropped 0 bases and J dropped 0 bases, with 6 bases sitting between them. The CDR3 DNA sequence: TGTGCCAGCAGCTTAGACGGCAGCTCCTACGAGCAGTACTTC. Encoded protein: CASSLDGSSYEQYF.

The sample holds a few counts of this clone. The V call is TRBV28, the J call TRBJ1-5; 11 bases are a match to TRBD1. Germline lookup yields CDR1 MDHEN and CDR2 SYDVKM. This CDR3 contains 15 residues. Trimming took 5 bases from V and 6 from J; bases not matched to a gene: 6. CDR3 sequence reads: CASSPGTGGIQPQHF. Written as DNA, the CDR3 is TGTGCCAGCAGTCCCGGGACAGGGGGGATTCAGCCCCAGCATTTT.

This sequence joins TRBV7-9 and TRBJ2-1; 7 bases align to TRBD2. V lost 6 bases to trimming and J lost 0 bases; unmatched junction nucleotides: 11. The germline CDR1 and CDR2 sequences are SEHNR and FQNEAQ (reference sequence). CDR3 length: 17 residues. DNA of the CDR3: TGTGCCAGCAGTCGAACTAGCGCCAAAAGCTCCTACAATGAGCAGTTCTTC. As protein: CASSRTSAKSSYNEQFF.

The CDR3 nucleotides read TGTGCCAGCAGGTTACTAGATAGAGGAGCCGGGGAGCTGTTTTTT. Amino acid sequence: CASRLLDRGAGELFF. The chain uses TRBV28 and TRBJ2-2; D may be TRBD2 (5 bases). Between the trimmed V and J ends, which lost 6 bases and 6 bases, there was a span of 17 bases. The CDR3 totals 15 residues. CDR1 and CDR2 (germline): MDHEN, SYDVKM.

This clone has only one observation. The chain is built from TRBV28 and TRBJ2-7; maybe TRBD2 (5 bases). The V end was cut by 7 bases, the J end by 0 bases, with 19 bases between. The CDR3 covers 16 residues. Per germline, CDR1 MDHEN and CDR2 SYDVKM. CDR3 nucleotide sequence: TGTGCCAGCAAACTTTCGGACTTCACCCTCTCCTACGAGCAGTACTTC. It is translated as CASKLSDFTLSYEQYF.

The CDR3: CASSLRTSGTDTQYF. The DNA of the CDR3 is TGTGCCAGCAGCTTAAGGACTAGCGGCACAGATACGCAGTATTTT. The rearrangement joins TRBV11-2 to TRBJ2-3; TRBD2 matches 9 bases. Per germline, CDR1 SGHAT and CDR2 FQNNGV. After removal of 2 bases from V and 1 base from J, the junction contained 1 base not matched to a gene. This CDR3 spans 15 amino acids.

The sample holds a few counts of this clone. The chain links TRBV5-1 to TRBJ1-1; 7 nucleotides align to TRBD1. The CDR3 runs to 12 residues. Germline V gene lookup returns CDR1 SGHRS and CDR2 YFSETQ. Germline trimming cut 2 bases from V and 11 bases from J; bases unmatched to any gene: 6. This CDR3 is CASSFGTAVAFF. The CDR3 bases are TGCGCCAGCAGCTTCGGGACAGCGGTTGCTTTCTTT.

The chain employs TRBV7-6 and TRBJ2-7, with a weak D call TRBD2 (6 bases). V was cut by 1 base and J by 1 base, with 11 bases left in between. The CDR3 has 15 amino acids. The germline V gene encodes CDR1 SGHVS and CDR2 FNYEAQ. The CDR3 is CASSLEAGRSYEQYF. CDR3 bases: TGTGCCAGCAGCTTAGAAGCGGGCAGGTCCTACGAGCAGTACTTC. Together with reference TRBV7-6 and TRBJ2-7, the CDR3 gives the full variable domain: GAGVSQSPRYKVTKRGQDVALRCDPISGHVSLYWYRQALGQGPEFLTYFNYEAQQDKSGLPNDRFSAERPEGSISTLTIQRTEQRDSAMYRCASSLEAGRSYEQYFGPGTRLTVT.

This clone has only one observation. The V and J genes are TRBV7-3 and TRBJ2-5; 7 bases match TRBD2. V shed 3 bases, J shed 2 bases, and the junction held 3 bases outside the gene matches. Germline CDR1 SGHTA, CDR2 FQGTGA. CDR3 length: 14 amino acids. CDR3 sequence reads: CASSFGGRQETQYF. CDR3 DNA: TGTGCCAGCAGCTTCGGGGGGAGGCAAGAGACCCAGTACTTC.

The chain is built from TRBV7-2 and TRBJ1-2, with D uncertain. CDR3 length: 14 amino acids. Trimming removed 4 bases at V and 7 bases at J, with 16 bases between. Germline V gene lookup returns CDR1 SGHTA and CDR2 FQGNSA. The CDR3 DNA follows: TGTGCCAGCAGCTCGCCGGGGATTGTAGGTGGCTACACCTTC. Residues: CASSSPGIVGGYTF.

This clone was seen just once. This sequence joins TRBV9 and TRBJ2-3, with D unresolved. Germline CDR1 reads SGDLS; CDR2 reads YYNGEE. The CDR3 is 13 residues long. The V and J ends lost 3 bases and 1 base respectively, with 6 bases between them. Here the CDR3 reads CASSAIRTDTQYF. The DNA of the CDR3 is TGTGCCAGCAGCGCCATACGCACAGATACGCAGTATTTT.

The chain recombines TRBV28 with TRBJ2-7, with TRBD2 matching 11 bases. Germline V gene data show CDR1 as MDHEN and CDR2 as SYDVKM. Losses at the gene ends were 5 bases for V and 2 bases for J; bases not matched to a gene: 2. The CDR3 length is 14 residues. The CDR3 region has the DNA TGTGCCAGCAGTCTAGCGGGGGGTACCTACGAGCAGTACTTC. It codes for CASSLAGGTYEQYF.

The rearrangement joins TRBV7-6 to TRBJ2-7; no reliable D call. V was clipped by 1 base and J by 4 bases, with 8 bases between them. Germline V gives CDR1 SGHVS, CDR2 FNYEAQ. The CDR3 is 13 amino acids. The CDR3 DNA sequence: TGTGCCAGCAGCTTAGGGGCAGAATACGAGCAGTACTTC. Residues: CASSLGAEYEQYF.

This chain uses TRBV30 with TRBJ1-4; D gene unclear. With 4 bases removed from V and 8 bases from J, the gap between germline ends came to 14 bases. The CDR3 contains 13 residues. Germline V gene data show CDR1 as GTSNPN and CDR2 as SVGIG (reference sequence). CDR3 nucleotides: TGTGCCTGGACCCCGGGGTACGGGGAAAAACTGTTTTTT. Residues: CAWTPGYGEKLFF.

With regard to this clone: Distinct nucleotide sequences in the sample also encode this CDR3. The chain uses TRBV27 and TRBJ2-3; tentative D call: TRBD2 (6 bases). CDR3 length: 16 residues. CDR1 MNHEY and CDR2 SMNVEV come from the germline V gene (reference sequence). Trimming took 2 bases from V and 1 from J, leaving 13 bases between them. CDR3 in amino acids: CASSLQGLAGTDTQYF. In DNA, the CDR3 is TGTGCCAGCAGTTTACAGGGACTCGCGGGCACAGATACGCAGTATTTT.

The table lists this clone with a few counts. The chain joins TRBV27 to TRBJ1-6; D possibly corresponds to TRBD1 (6 bases). Germline V gives CDR1 MNHEY, CDR2 SMNVEV (reference sequence). V lost 5 bases and J lost 0, with 20 bases in between. CDR3 size: 19 residues. The CDR3 is CASSPGGLAGHSYNSPLHF. In DNA form, the CDR3 reads TGTGCCAGCAGTCCGGGGGGCCTGGCGGGGCACTCCTATAATTCACCCCTCCACTTT.